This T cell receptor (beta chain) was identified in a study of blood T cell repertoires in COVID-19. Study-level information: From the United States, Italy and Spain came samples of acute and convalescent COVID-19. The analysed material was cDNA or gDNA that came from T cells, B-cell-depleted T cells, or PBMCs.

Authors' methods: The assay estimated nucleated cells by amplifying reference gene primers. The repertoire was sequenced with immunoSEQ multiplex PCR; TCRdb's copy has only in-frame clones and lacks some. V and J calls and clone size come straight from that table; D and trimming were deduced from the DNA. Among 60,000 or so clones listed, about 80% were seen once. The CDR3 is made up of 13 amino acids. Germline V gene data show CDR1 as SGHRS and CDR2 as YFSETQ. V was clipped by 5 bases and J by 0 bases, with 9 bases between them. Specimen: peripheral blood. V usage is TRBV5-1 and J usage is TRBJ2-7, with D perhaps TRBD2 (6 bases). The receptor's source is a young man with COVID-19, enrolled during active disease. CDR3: CASREGSSYEQYF. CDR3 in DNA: TGCGCCAGCAGGGAGGGGAGCTCCTACGAGCAGTACTTC.